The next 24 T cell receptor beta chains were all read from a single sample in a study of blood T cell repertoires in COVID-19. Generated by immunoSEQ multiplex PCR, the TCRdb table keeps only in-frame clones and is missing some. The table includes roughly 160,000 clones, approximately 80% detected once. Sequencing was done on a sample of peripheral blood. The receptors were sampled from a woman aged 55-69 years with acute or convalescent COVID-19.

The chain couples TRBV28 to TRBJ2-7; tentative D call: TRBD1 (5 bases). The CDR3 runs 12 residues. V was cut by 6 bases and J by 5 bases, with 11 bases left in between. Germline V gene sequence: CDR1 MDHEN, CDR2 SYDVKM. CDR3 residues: CASRGVPHEQYF. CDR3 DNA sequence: TGTGCCAGCAGAGGGGTTCCCCACGAGCAGTACTTC. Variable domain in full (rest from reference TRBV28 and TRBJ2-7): DVKVTQSSRYLVKRTGEKVFLECVQDMDHENMFWYRQDPGLGLRLIYFSYDVKMKEKGDIPEGYSVSREKKERFSLILESASTNQTSMYLCASRGVPHEQYFGPGTRLTVT.

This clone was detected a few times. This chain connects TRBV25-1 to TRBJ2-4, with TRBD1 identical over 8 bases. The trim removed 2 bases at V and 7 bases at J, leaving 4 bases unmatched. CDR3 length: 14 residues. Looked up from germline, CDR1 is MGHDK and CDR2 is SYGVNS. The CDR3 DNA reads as TGTGCCAGCAGTGAAGGCGGGACAGGTAACATTCAGTACTTC. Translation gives CASSEGGTGNIQYF.

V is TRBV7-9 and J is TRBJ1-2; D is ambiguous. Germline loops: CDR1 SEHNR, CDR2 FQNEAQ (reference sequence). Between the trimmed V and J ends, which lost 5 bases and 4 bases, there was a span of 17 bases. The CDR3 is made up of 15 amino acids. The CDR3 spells CASSRGEGRSYGYTF. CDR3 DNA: TGTGCCAGCAGCCGCGGCGAGGGCCGTTCCTATGGCTACACCTTC.

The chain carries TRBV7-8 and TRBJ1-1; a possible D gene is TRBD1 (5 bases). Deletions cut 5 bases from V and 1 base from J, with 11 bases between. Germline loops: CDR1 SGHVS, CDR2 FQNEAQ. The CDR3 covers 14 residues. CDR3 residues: CASSLGGTNTEAFF. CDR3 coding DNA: TGTGCCAGCAGCCTCGGGGGGACGAACACTGAAGCTTTCTTT.

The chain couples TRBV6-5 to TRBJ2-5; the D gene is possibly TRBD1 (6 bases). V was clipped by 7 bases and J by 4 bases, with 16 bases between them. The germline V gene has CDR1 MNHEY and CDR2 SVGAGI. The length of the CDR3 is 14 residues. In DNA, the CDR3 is TGTGCCAGCAAGCAGGGGCAGGCCAGAGAGACCCAGTACTTC. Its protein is CASKQGQARETQYF.

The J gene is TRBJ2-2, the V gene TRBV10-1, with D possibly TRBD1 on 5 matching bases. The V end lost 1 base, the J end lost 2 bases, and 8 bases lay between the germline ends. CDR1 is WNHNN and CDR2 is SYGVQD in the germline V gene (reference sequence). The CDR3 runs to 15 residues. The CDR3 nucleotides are TGCGCCAGCAGTGAGTGGGGCTCCAACACCGGGGAGCTGTTTTTT. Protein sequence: CASSEWGSNTGELFF.

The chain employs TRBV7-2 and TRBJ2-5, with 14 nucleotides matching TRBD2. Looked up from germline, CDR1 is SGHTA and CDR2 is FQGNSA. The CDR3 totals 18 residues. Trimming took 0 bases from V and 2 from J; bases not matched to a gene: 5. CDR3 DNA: TGTGCCAGCAGCTTAGCTTTGGGACTAGCGGGGGCGCAAGAGACCCAGTACTTC. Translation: CASSLALGLAGAQETQYF.

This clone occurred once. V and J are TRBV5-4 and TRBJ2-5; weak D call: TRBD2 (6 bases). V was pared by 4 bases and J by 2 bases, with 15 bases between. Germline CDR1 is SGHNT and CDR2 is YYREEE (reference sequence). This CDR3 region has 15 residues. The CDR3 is CASSPRGSGQETQYF. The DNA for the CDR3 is TGTGCCAGCAGCCCCCGGGGGTCGGGGCAAGAGACCCAGTACTTC.

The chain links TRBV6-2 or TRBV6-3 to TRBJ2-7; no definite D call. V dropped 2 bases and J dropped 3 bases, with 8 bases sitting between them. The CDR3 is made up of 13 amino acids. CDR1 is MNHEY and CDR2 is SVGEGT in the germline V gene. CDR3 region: CASSYGINYEQYF. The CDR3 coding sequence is TGTGCCAGCAGTTACGGCATTAACTACGAGCAGTACTTC.

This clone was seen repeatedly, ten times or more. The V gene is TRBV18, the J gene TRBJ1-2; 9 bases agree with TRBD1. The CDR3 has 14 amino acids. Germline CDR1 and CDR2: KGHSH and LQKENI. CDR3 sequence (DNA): TGTGCGTCAGGGGACAGGGACTTATTCTATGGCTACACCTTC. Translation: CASGDRDLFYGYTF.

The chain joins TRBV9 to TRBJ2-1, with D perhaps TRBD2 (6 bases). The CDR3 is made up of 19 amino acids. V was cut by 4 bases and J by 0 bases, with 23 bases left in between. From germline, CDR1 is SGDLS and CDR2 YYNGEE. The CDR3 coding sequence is TGTGCCAGCAGCCCGCGGAGGGGAGATGGGGAGAGCTCCTACAATGAGCAGTTCTTC. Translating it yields CASSPRRGDGESSYNEQFF. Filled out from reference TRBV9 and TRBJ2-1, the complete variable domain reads DSGVTQTPKHLITATGQRVTLRCSPRSGDLSVYWYQQSLDQGLQFLIQYYNGEERAKGNILERFSAQQFPDLHSELNLSSLELGDSALYFCASSPRRGDGESSYNEQFFGPGTRLTVL.

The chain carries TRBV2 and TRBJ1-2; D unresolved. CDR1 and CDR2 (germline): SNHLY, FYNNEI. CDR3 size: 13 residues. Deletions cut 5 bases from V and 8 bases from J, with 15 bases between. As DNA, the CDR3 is TGTGCCAGCAGTTCGACTGCCCATTACGGCTACACCTTC. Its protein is CASSSTAHYGYTF. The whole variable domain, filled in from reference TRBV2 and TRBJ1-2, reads EPEVTQTPSHQVTQMGQEVILRCVPISNHLYFYWYRQILGQKVEFLVSFYNNEISEKSEIFDDQFSVERPDGSNFTLKIRSTKLEDSAMYFCASSSTAHYGYTFGSGTRLTVV.

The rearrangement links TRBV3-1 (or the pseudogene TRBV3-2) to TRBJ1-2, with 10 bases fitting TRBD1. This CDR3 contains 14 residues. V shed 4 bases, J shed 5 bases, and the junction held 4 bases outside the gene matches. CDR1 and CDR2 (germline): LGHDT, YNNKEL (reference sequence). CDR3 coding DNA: TGTGCCAGCAGCCGACAGGGGGCGCGTTATGGCTACACCTTC. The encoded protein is CASSRQGARYGYTF.

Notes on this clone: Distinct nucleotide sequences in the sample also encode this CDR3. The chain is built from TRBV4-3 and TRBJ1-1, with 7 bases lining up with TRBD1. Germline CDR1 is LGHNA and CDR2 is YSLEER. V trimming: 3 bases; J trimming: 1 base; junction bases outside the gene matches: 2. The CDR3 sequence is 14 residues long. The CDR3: CASSQGQRNTEAFF. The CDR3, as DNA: TGCGCCAGCAGCCAGGGACAGAGGAACACTGAAGCTTTCTTT.

The CDR3 sequence is CASSVGTAQDSPLHF. The CDR3 bases are TGTGCCAGCAGCGTAGGGACAGCACAAGATTCACCCCTCCACTTT. The V gene is TRBV9, the J gene TRBJ1-6; TRBD1 might be the D (6 bases). Germline assignment: CDR1 SGDLS and CDR2 YYNGEE. V dropped 0 bases and J dropped 8 bases, with 12 bases sitting between them. There are 15 residues in the CDR3.

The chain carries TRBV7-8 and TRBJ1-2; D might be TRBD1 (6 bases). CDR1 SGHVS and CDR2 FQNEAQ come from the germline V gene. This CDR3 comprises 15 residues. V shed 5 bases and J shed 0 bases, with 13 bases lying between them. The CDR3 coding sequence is TGTGCCAGCAGCCCGAGAGGACAGTCTAACTATGGCTACACCTTC. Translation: CASSPRGQSNYGYTF.

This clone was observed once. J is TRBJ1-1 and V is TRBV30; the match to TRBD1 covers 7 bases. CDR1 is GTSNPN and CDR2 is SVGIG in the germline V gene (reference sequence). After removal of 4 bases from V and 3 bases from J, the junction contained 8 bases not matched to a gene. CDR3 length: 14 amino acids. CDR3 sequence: CAWTLGQFYTEAFF. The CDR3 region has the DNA TGTGCCTGGACCCTGGGACAGTTCTACACTGAAGCTTTCTTT. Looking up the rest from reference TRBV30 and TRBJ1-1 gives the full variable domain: SQTIHQWPATLVQPVGSPLSLECTVEGTSNPNLYWYRQAAGRGLQLLFYSVGIGQISSEVPQNLSASRPQDRQFILSSKKLLLSDSGFYLCAWTLGQFYTEAFFGQGTRLTVV.

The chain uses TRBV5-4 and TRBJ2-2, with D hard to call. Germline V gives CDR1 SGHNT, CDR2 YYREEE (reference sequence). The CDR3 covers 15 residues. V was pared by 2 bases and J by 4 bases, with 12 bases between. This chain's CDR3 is CASSFGQVFTGELFF. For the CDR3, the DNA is TGTGCCAGCAGCTTTGGTCAGGTCTTCACCGGGGAGCTGTTTTTT. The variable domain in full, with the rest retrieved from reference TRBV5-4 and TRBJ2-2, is ETGVTQSPTHLIKTRGQQVTLRCSSQSGHNTVSWYQQALGQGPQFIFQYYREEENGRGNFPPRFSGLQFPNYSSELNVNALELDDSALYLCASSFGQVFTGELFFGEGSRLTVL.

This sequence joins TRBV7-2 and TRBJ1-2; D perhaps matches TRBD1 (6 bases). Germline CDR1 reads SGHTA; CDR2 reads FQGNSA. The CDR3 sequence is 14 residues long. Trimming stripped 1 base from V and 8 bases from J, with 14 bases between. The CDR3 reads CASSLGRGSGGYTF. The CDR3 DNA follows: TGTGCCAGCAGCTTAGGAAGGGGGAGTGGAGGCTACACCTTC.

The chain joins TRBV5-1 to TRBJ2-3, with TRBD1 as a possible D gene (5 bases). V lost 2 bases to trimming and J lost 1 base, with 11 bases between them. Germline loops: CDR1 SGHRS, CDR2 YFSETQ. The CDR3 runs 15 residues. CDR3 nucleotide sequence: TGCGCCAGCAGCTTAGGTCCCAGGGGCACAGATACGCAGTATTTT. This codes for CASSLGPRGTDTQYF.

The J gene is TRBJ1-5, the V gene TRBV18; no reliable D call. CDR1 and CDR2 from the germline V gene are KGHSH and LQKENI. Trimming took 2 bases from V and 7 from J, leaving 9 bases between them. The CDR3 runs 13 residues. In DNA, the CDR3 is TGTGCCAGCTCACCAAGCCTAGAGCAGCCCCAGCATTTT. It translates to CASSPSLEQPQHF.

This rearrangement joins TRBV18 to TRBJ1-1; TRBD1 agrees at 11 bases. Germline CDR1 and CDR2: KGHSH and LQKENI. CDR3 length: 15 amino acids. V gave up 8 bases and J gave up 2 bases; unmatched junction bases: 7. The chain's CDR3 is CASQRTGGPNTEAFF. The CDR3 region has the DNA TGTGCCAGCCAGCGGACAGGGGGCCCTAACACTGAAGCTTTCTTT.

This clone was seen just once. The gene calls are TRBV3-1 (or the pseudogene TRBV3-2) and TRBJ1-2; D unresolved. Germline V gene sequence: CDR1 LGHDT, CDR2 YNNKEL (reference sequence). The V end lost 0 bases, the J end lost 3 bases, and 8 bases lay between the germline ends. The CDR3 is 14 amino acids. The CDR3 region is CASSQETGDYGYTF. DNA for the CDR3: TGTGCCAGCAGCCAAGAGACCGGAGACTATGGCTACACCTTC.

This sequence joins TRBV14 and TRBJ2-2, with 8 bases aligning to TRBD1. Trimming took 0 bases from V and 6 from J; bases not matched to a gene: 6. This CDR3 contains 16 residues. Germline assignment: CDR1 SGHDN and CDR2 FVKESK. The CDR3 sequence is CASSQEGTGGPGELFF. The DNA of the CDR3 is TGTGCCAGCAGCCAAGAGGGGACAGGAGGTCCCGGGGAGCTGTTTTTT. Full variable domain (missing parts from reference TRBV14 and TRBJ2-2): EAGVTQFPSHSVIEKGQTVTLRCDPISGHDNLYWYRRVMGKEIKFLLHFVKESKQDESGMPNNRFLAERTGGTYSTLKVQPAELEDSGVYFCASSQEGTGGPGELFFGEGSRLTVL.